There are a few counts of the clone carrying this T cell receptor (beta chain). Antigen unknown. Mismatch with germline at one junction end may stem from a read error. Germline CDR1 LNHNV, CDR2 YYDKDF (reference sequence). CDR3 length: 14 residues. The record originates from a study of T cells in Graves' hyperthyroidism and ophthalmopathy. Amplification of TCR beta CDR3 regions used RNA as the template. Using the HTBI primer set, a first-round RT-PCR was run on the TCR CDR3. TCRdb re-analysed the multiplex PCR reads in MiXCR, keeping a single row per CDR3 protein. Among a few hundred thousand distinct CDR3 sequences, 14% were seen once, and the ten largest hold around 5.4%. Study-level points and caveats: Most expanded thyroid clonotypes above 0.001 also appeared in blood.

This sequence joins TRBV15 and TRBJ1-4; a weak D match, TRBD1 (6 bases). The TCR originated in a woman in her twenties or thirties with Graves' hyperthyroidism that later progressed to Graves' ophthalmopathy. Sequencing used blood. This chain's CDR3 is CAIGDTLTSEKLFF. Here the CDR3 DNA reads TGTGCCATTGGGGACACCCTCACTAGTGAAAAACTGTTTTTT.